These 8 T cell receptor beta chains were all obtained from the same sample, sequenced in a study of CD8+ T cells in alopecia areata. RNA was isolated and reverse transcribed to cDNA, the sequencing template. Measured with immunoSEQ multiplex PCR; TCRdb has only the in-frame clones, and not every one. This sample has 150,000 to 200,000 clones, with around 50% found just once. Material: CD4+ T cells sorted from blood, obtained at week 0. The origin of the receptors is a human donor with alopecia areata.

The chain uses TRBV2 and TRBJ2-1, with 15 bases aligning to TRBD2. Germline CDR1 is SNHLY and CDR2 is FYNNEI. V lost 5 bases to trimming and J lost 0 bases; unmatched junction nucleotides: 5. This CDR3 has 18 residues. The CDR3 region has the DNA TGTGCCAGCAGTTCCGGGACTAGCGGGGGGAGCTCCTACAATGAGCAGTTCTTC. Amino acid sequence: CASSSGTSGGSSYNEQFF.

The chain employs TRBV6-5 and TRBJ1-2, with D hard to call. The length of the CDR3 is 12 residues. V was cut by 7 bases and J by 7 bases, with 13 bases left in between. Per germline, CDR1 MNHEY and CDR2 SVGAGI. CDR3 protein: CASTEGTGGYTF. CDR3 sequence (DNA): TGTGCCAGCACCGAAGGAACGGGTGGCTACACCTTC.

The chain recombines TRBV7-9 with TRBJ2-3; no firm D call. CDR1 and CDR2 from the germline V gene are SEHNR and FQNEAQ (reference sequence). V lost 6 bases to trimming and J lost 1 base, with 11 bases between them. There are 14 residues in the CDR3. In nucleotides, the CDR3 is TGTGCCAGCAGTACACATACCCGCACAGATACGCAGTATTTT. Translation: CASSTHTRTDTQYF.

Of note for this clone: Other DNA sequences in this specimen translate into the identical CDR3. V gene TRBV29-1 combines with J gene TRBJ1-1, with TRBD1 as a possible D gene (5 bases). The germline V gene has CDR1 SQVTM and CDR2 ANQGSEA. This CDR3 comprises 13 residues. Trimming took 3 bases from V and 1 from J, leaving 9 bases between them. The chain's CDR3 is CSVEGRANTEAFF. As DNA, the CDR3 is TGCAGCGTTGAGGGCAGGGCGAACACTGAAGCTTTCTTT. The variable domain in full, completed from reference TRBV29-1 and TRBJ1-1, reads SAVISQKPSRDICQRGTSLTIQCQVDSQVTMMFWYRQQPGQSLTLIATANQGSEATYESGFVIDKFPISRPNLTFSTLTVSNMSPEDSSIYLCSVEGRANTEAFFGQGTRLTVV.

A word on this clone: A read error may account for a junction end that differs from germline. The chain is built from TRBV2 and TRBJ2-7, with 7 bases that match TRBD1. Germline loops: CDR1 SNHLY, CDR2 FYNNEI. The CDR3 extends over 10 amino acids. The CDR3: CASSSQGTHF. The CDR3 DNA reads as TGTGCCAGCAGTTCACAGGGGACCCACTTC.

The J gene is TRBJ2-3, the V gene TRBV2; D is perhaps TRBD1 or TRBD2 (5 bases each). CDR3 size: 17 residues. Germline loops: CDR1 SNHLY, CDR2 FYNNEI. V was shortened by 0 bases and J by 4 bases, with 17 bases between the two germline ends. CDR3 DNA: TGTGCCAGCAGTGAAGCGCGGTCTGGGGCCGGGGCAGATACGCAGTATTTT. Translated: CASSEARSGAGADTQYF.

V usage is TRBV2 and J usage is TRBJ2-5, with 7 nucleotides matching TRBD1. Germline CDR1 and CDR2: SNHLY and FYNNEI. This CDR3 spans 15 amino acids. J was trimmed by 2 bases and V by 1 base; bases with no gene match: 4. CDR3 loop: CASSEGTGVQETQYF. CDR3 DNA: TGTGCCAGCAGTGAAGGGACAGGCGTTCAAGAGACCCAGTACTTC. Drawing the rest from reference TRBV2 and TRBJ2-5, the complete variable domain is EPEVTQTPSHQVTQMGQEVILRCVPISNHLYFYWYRQILGQKVEFLVSFYNNEISEKSEIFDDQFSVERPDGSNFTLKIRSTKLEDSAMYFCASSEGTGVQETQYFGPGTRLLVL.

CDR3 residues: CASTPDHRGYEQYF. For the CDR3, the DNA is TGTGCCAGCACTCCGGACCACCGGGGATACGAGCAGTACTTC. The chain recombines TRBV5-4 with TRBJ2-7; tentative D call: TRBD2 (5 bases). Deletions cut 6 bases from V and 4 bases from J, with 17 bases between. The CDR3 spans 14 residues. Germline V gene sequence: CDR1 SGHNT, CDR2 YYREEE (reference sequence). Combining the CDR3 with reference TRBV5-4 and TRBJ2-7 gives the whole variable domain ETGVTQSPTHLIKTRGQQVTLRCSSQSGHNTVSWYQQALGQGPQFIFQYYREEENGRGNFPPRFSGLQFPNYSSELNVNALELDDSALYLCASTPDHRGYEQYFGPGTRLTVT.